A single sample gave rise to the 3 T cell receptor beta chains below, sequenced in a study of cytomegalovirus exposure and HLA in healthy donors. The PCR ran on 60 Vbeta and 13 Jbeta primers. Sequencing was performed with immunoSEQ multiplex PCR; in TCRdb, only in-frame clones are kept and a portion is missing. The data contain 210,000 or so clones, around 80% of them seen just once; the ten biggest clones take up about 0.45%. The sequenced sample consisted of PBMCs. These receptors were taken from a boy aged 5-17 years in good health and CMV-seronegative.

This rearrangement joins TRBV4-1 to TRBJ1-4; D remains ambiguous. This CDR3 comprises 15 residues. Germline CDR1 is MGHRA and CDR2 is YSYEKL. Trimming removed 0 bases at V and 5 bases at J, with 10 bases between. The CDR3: CASSQDNSYNEKLFF. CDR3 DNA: TGCGCCAGCAGCCAAGATAACAGTTACAATGAAAAACTGTTTTTT.

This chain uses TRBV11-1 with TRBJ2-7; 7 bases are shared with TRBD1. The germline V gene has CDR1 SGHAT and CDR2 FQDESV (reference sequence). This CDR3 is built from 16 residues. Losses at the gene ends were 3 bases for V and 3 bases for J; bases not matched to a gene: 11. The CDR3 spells CASSLLPGQIIYEQYF. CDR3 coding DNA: TGTGCCAGCAGCTTGCTCCCGGGACAGATAATCTACGAGCAGTACTTC.

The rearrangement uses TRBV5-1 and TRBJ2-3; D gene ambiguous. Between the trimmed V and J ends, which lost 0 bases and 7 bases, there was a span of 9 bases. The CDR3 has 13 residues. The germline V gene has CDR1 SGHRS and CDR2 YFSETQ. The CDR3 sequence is CASSLGGENTQYF. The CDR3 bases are TGCGCCAGCAGCTTGGGAGGAGAAAATACGCAGTATTTT.